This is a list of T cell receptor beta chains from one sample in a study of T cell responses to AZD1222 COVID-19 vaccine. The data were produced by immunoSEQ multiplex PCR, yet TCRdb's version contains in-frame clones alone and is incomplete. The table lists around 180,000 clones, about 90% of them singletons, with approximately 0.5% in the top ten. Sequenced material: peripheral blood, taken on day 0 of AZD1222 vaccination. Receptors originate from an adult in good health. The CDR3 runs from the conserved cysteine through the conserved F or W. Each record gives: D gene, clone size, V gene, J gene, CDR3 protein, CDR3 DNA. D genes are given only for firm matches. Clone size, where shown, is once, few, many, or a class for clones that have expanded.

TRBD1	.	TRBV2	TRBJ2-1	CASRRDRANYNEQFF	TGTGCCAGCCGGAGGGACAGGGCAAACTACAATGAGCAGTTCTTC
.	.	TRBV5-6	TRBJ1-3	CASSLGISGNTIYF	TGTGCCAGCAGCTTAGGGATATCTGGAAACACCATATATTTT
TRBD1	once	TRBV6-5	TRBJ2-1	CASSYGTGSYNEQFF	TGTGCCAGCAGTTACGGGACAGGGTCCTACAATGAGCAGTTCTTC
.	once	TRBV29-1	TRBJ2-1	CSVELSRGANNEQFF	TGCAGCGTTGAATTAAGCCGGGGGGCAAACAATGAGCAGTTCTTC
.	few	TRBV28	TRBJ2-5	CASSPPSSYGETQYF	TGTGCCAGCAGCCCTCCGTCTAGCTACGGGGAGACCCAGTACTTC
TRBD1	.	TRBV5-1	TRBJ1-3	CASSRPGQDRSGNTIYF	TGCGCCAGCAGCCGCCCCGGACAGGACCGTTCTGGAAACACCATATATTTT
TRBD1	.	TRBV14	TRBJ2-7	CASSPPTGKAGEQYF	TGTGCCAGCAGCCCTCCGACAGGGAAGGCAGGCGAGCAGTACTTC
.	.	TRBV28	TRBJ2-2	CASTWGTTNTGELFF	TGTGCCAGCACTTGGGGGACAACGAACACCGGGGAGCTGTTTTTT
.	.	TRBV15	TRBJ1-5	CATSRALGQPQHF	TGTGCCACCAGCAGGGCCCTTGGGCAGCCCCAGCATTTT
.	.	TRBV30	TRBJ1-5	CAWSVGGNQPQHF	TGTGCCTGGAGTGTAGGGGGTAATCAGCCCCAGCATTTT
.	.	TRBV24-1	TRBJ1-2	CATSDPGPGGYGYTF	TGTGCCACCAGTGACCCCGGGCCGGGGGGCTATGGCTACACCTTC
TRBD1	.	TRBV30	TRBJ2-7	CAWGGTGLDEQYF	TGTGCCTGGGGGGGGACAGGGCTGGACGAGCAGTACTTC
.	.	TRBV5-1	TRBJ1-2	CASSLGQNPNYGYTF	TGCGCCAGCAGCTTGGGCCAGAACCCTAACTATGGCTACACCTTC
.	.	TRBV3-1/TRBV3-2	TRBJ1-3	CASSQEGSWEIAGNTIYF	TGTGCCAGCAGCCAAGAAGGGAGCTGGGAAATCGCTGGAAACACCATATATTTT
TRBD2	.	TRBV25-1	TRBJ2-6	CASGRAGSGANVLTF	TGTGCCTCGGGGAGGGCAGGCTCTGGGGCCAACGTCCTGACTTTC
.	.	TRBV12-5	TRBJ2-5	CASGLGSETQYF	TGTGCTAGTGGTTTGGGGTCGGAGACCCAGTACTTC
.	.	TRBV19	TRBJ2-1	CASSTKRASSYNEQFF	TGTGCCAGTAGTACGAAGCGGGCGAGCTCCTACAATGAGCAGTTCTTC
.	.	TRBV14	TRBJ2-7	CASRDRGYEQYF	TGTGCCAGCAGGGATCGAGGCTACGAGCAGTACTTC
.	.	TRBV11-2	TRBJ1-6	CASSLEGNSPLHF	TGTGCCAGCAGCTTAGAAGGCAATTCACCCCTCCACTTT
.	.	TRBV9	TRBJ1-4	CASSAPPFEKLFF	TGTGCCAGCAGCGCCCCCCCCTTTGAAAAACTGTTTTTT
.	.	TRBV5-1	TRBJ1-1	CASSPGTVGNTEAFF	TGCGCCAGCAGCCCGGGGACGGTGGGGAACACTGAAGCTTTCTTT
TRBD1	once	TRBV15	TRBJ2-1	CATNSGTGSYNEQFF	TGTGCCACCAATTCCGGGACAGGGAGCTACAATGAGCAGTTCTTC
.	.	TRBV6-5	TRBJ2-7	CASSYGLASYEQYF	TGTGCCAGCAGTTACGGTCTAGCCTCCTACGAGCAGTACTTC
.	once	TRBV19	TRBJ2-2	CASSIKYGSGELFF	TGTGCCAGTAGTATAAAGTATGGAAGCGGGGAGCTGTTTTTT
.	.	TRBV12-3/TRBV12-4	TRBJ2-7	CASSSTYEQYF	TGTGCCAGCAGTTCTACCTACGAGCAGTACTTC
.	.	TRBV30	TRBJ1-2	CAWSPNAPKGFGYTF	TGTGCCTGGAGTCCAAACGCTCCCAAGGGGTTTGGCTACACCTTC
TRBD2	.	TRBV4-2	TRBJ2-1	CASSPELAGVNEQFF	TGTGCCAGCAGCCCCGAGCTAGCGGGGGTCAATGAGCAGTTCTTC
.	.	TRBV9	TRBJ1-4	CASSVAAATNEKLFF	TGTGCCAGCAGCGTAGCGGCTGCAACTAATGAAAAACTGTTTTTT
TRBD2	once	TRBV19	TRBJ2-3	CASSLTSGVTDTQYF	TGTGCCAGTAGTCTGACTAGCGGGGTAACAGATACGCAGTATTTT
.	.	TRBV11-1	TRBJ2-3	CASSLAGYTDTQYF	TGTGCCAGCAGCTTAGCGGGATACACAGATACGCAGTATTTT
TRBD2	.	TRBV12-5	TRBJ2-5	CASGLSGTSGSVGLQETQYF	TGTGCTAGTGGTTTGTCCGGGACTAGCGGGAGTGTAGGGCTCCAAGAGACCCAGTACTTC
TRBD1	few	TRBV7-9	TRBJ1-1	CASIKDRAKNTEAFF	TGTGCCAGCATCAAGGACAGGGCGAAGAACACTGAAGCTTTCTTT
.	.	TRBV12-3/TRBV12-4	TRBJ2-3	CASSRAPDTQYF	TGTGCCAGCAGCCGGGCGCCAGATACGCAGTATTTT
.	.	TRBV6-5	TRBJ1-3	CASSWNTAGNTIYF	TGTGCCAGCAGTTGGAATACAGCTGGAAACACCATATATTTT
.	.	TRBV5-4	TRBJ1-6	CASSEGYTSYSLHF	TGTGCCAGCAGCGAGGGCTATACCTCTTACTCCCTCCACTTT
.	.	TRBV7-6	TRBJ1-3	CASSLRGAPGNTIYF	TGTGCCAGCAGCTTACGGGGAGCACCTGGAAACACCATATATTTT